This T cell receptor beta chain was found in a study of OX40 agonist ivuxolimab in advanced cancers. The wider study: Dose-escalation subjects each had hepatocellular carcinoma, melanoma, renal cell or head and neck cancer. It was permissible to have had prior anti-PD-1, anti-PD-L1 or anti-CTLA-4 therapy, and around 40% had some.

Details on this clone: Its specificity is not known.

Measured with immunoSEQ multiplex PCR; TCRdb has only the in-frame clones, and not every one. The table has 50,000 to 85,000 clones, roughly four fifths seen once. Germline trimming cut 4 bases from V and 4 bases from J; bases unmatched to any gene: 12. CDR1 MDHEN and CDR2 SYDVKM come from the germline V gene. The CDR3 has 16 amino acids. Findings of the study overall: At 0.1 to 3.0 mg/kg and by week 6, clonal expansion occurred in CD4+ and CD8+ blood T cells.

V usage is TRBV28 and J usage is TRBJ1-2, with 7 bases aligning to TRBD1. This sample comprised CD4+ or CD8+ T cells sorted from blood, obtained in a trial of the OX40 agonist ivuxolimab. This receptor was identified in an adult with an advanced solid tumor such as melanoma, head and neck, liver or kidney cancer. CDR3: CASSSRGQDGFYGYTF. The CDR3 nucleotides are TGTGCCAGCAGTTCCCGCGGACAGGATGGGTTCTATGGCTACACCTTC.